This entry concerns a single T cell receptor beta chain. The target antigen is unknown. The data stem from a study of monozygotic twins with inflammatory bowel disease. Whole-study findings and limits: Patients with IBD had less TCRbeta diversity (inverse Simpson) than their healthy co-twins. Among patients, repertoires may have gained variability from differing immunosuppressive treatments.

Reprocessing the 5' RACE reads, TCRdb reports a single entry for every CDR3 protein and omits DNA. This sample's clone table lists roughly 200,000 distinct CDR3 sequences. CDR3 length: 15 amino acids. From germline, CDR1 is SNHLY and CDR2 FYNNEI. This TCR was recovered from a human donor with ulcerative colitis or Crohn's disease, or a healthy co-twin of an affected twin (not recorded which). This chain joins TRBV2 and TRBJ2-3; TCRdb outputs TRBD1, but without DNA this stays unchecked. Material for sequencing was blood. The CDR3 sequence is CATSRDTGVTDTQYF.